Presented here are 30 T cell receptor beta chains from one specimen sequenced in a study of human T cells and chemical hapten exposure. Time point indicated: patch test 3, about 24 weeks after DPC sensitization. Treatment reported: therapeutic diphenylcyclopropenone sensitization with weekly scalp DPC. TCRdb ran MiXCR on the RACE reads and lists one entry per CDR3 protein. The table lists under 200,000 distinct CDR3 sequences, about 30% of them singletons. Source: whole blood, taken in connection with sensitization to the hapten diphenylcyclopropenone (DPC). The source is a woman aged 18 to 35 with alopecia areata. Some clones in this sample may be carry-over from other donors' samples.

V is TRBV3-1 and J is TRBJ2-7; TRBD1 agrees at 12 bases. V trimming: 5 bases; J trimming: 11 bases; junction bases outside the gene matches: 7. Looked up from germline, CDR1 is LGHDT and CDR2 is YNNKEL (reference sequence). This CDR3 spans 13 amino acids. This chain's CDR3 is CASSTGTGGVKYF. The CDR3 region has the DNA TGTGCCAGCAGCACCGGGACAGGGGGCGTCAAGTACTTC.

The chain links TRBV7-8 to TRBJ2-3; weak D call: TRBD1 (6 bases). CDR3 length: 17 residues. The V gene's germline CDR1 is SGHVS and CDR2 FQNEAQ. V was trimmed by 4 bases and J by 1 base, leaving 18 bases between them. The CDR3 reads CASSSPWVAGGTDTQYF. CDR3 nucleotides: TGTGCCAGCAGCTCCCCCTGGGTGGCAGGGGGCACAGATACGCAGTATTTT.

The chain is built from TRBV20-1 and TRBJ2-7; D call uncertain. This CDR3 comprises 11 residues. The germline V gene has CDR1 DFQATT and CDR2 SNEGSKA (reference sequence). Trimming removed 1 base from V and 6 bases from J, with 7 bases in between. This chain's CDR3 is CSARGGGEQYF. In DNA, the CDR3 is TGCAGTGCTAGAGGGGGTGGCGAGCAGTACTTC.

This clonotype was recorded a few times. This chain connects TRBV4-3 to TRBJ2-1; 10 nucleotides agree with TRBD1. This CDR3 has 15 residues. J was trimmed by 8 bases and V by 3 bases; bases with no gene match: 7. Germline CDR1 LGHNA, CDR2 YSLEER. The CDR3 bases are TGCGCCAGCAGCCAGGTGGGACAGGGGACGGATGAGCAGTTCTTC. Translating it yields CASSQVGQGTDEQFF.

The sample holds a few counts of this clonotype. CDR3 protein: CASSGIQGREQYF. The CDR3 coding sequence is TGTGCCAGCAGCGGAATACAGGGGCGCGAGCAGTACTTC. The genes are TRBV9 and TRBJ2-7, with 7 nucleotides matching TRBD1. After removal of 3 bases from V and 6 bases from J, the junction contained 6 bases not matched to a gene. The germline V gene encodes CDR1 SGDLS and CDR2 YYNGEE. This CDR3 is 13 amino acids long. Together with reference TRBV9 and TRBJ2-7, the CDR3 gives the full variable domain: DSGVTQTPKHLITATGQRVTLRCSPRSGDLSVYWYQQSLDQGLQFLIQYYNGEERAKGNILERFSAQQFPDLHSELNLSSLELGDSALYFCASSGIQGREQYFGPGTRLTVT.

This chain connects TRBV12-3 or TRBV12-4 to TRBJ2-3, with D uncertain. This CDR3 comprises 14 residues. Trimming stripped 2 bases from V and 5 bases from J, with 11 bases between. The CDR3 nucleotides are TGTGCCAGCAGTTTATATGTAGGCCTAGATACGCAGTATTTT. Protein sequence: CASSLYVGLDTQYF.

This clonotype was recorded a few times. The gene calls are TRBV15 and TRBJ1-3; 9 bases line up with TRBD1. Germline assignment: CDR1 LNHNV and CDR2 YYDKDF (reference sequence). The CDR3 has 13 residues. The V and J ends lost 5 bases and 8 bases, in that order; junction bases with no gene match: 4. DNA of the CDR3: TGTGCCACCAGCGGGGGACAGGGAGACACCATATATTTT. Translating it yields CATSGGQGDTIYF.

The V call is TRBV7-6, the J call TRBJ1-1; perhaps TRBD1 as D (6 bases). V was pared by 2 bases and J by 3 bases, with 10 bases between. Per germline, CDR1 SGHVS and CDR2 FNYEAQ. The CDR3 totals 14 residues. The CDR3 DNA follows: TGTGCCAGCAGCTTAAACAGGGCATACACTGAAGCTTTCTTT. Translating it yields CASSLNRAYTEAFF.

This chain links TRBV12-3 or TRBV12-4 with TRBJ1-1; 9 bases agree with TRBD1. The CDR3 has 12 amino acids. V lost 6 bases and J lost 10; bases outside the gene matches: 6. The CDR3 is CASSNHRGPAFF. CDR3 in DNA: TGTGCCAGCAGCAACCACAGGGGGCCAGCTTTCTTT.

This chain joins TRBV18 and TRBJ1-2, with 7 positions matching TRBD1. Germline values: CDR1 KGHSH, CDR2 LQKENI. The CDR3 sequence is 13 residues long. The V and J ends lost 4 bases and 3 bases, in that order; junction bases with no gene match: 2. The CDR3 DNA reads as TGTGCCAGCTCACAAGGGGGCGACTATGGCTACACCTTC. Its protein is CASSQGGDYGYTF.

CDR3 DNA: TGCGCCAGCAGAGGGACAGGGGGCGGGGGTGAAGCTTTCTTT. Translation gives CASRGTGGGGEAFF. The rearrangement uses TRBV4-1 and TRBJ1-1, with 12 bases matching TRBD1. The CDR3 runs 14 residues. Germline assignment: CDR1 MGHRA and CDR2 YSYEKL. Unmatched junction bases numbered 6, after V lost 6 bases and J lost 7 bases.

The gene calls are TRBV18 and TRBJ1-4; the match to TRBD1 covers 8 bases. This CDR3 spans 13 amino acids. V shed 6 bases and J 7 bases; nucleotides not matched to a gene: 4. Germline CDR1 and CDR2: KGHSH and LQKENI. The CDR3 DNA is TGTGCCAGCTCCCTAGGGACAGGTGAAAAACTGTTTTTT. Its translation is CASSLGTGEKLFF. The full variable domain, rest sourced from reference TRBV18 and TRBJ1-4, is NAGVMQNPRHLVRRRGQEARLRCSPMKGHSHVYWYRQLPEEGLKFMVYLQKENIIDESGMPKERFSAEFPKEGPSILRIQQVVRGDSAAYFCASSLGTGEKLFFGSGTQLSVL.

V gene TRBV4-3 combines with J gene TRBJ2-3; D gene ambiguous. Germline V CDR1 and CDR2: LGHNA, YSLEER. The CDR3 covers 16 residues. The V end lost 4 bases, the J end lost 2 bases, and 16 bases lay between the germline ends. Here the CDR3 reads CASSPGPSFNTDTQYF. The DNA of the CDR3 is TGCGCCAGCAGCCCCGGGCCGTCCTTTAACACAGATACGCAGTATTTT.

The table lists this clonotype with a few counts. The CDR3 region has the DNA TGTGCCAGCAGTGAGCCGGGACAGGCGTACAATGAGCAGTTCTTC. Amino acid sequence: CASSEPGQAYNEQFF. The chain is built from TRBV25-1 and TRBJ2-1; TRBD1 matches 8 bases. The CDR3 runs 15 residues. V trimming: 3 bases; J trimming: 4 bases; junction bases outside the gene matches: 5. CDR1 is MGHDK and CDR2 is SYGVNS in the germline V gene. Combining the CDR3 with reference TRBV25-1 and TRBJ2-1 gives the whole variable domain EADIYQTPRYLVIGTGKKITLECSQTMGHDKMYWYQQDPGMELHLIHYSYGVNSTEKGDLSSESTVSRIRTEHFPLTLESARPSHTSQYLCASSEPGQAYNEQFFGPGTRLTVL.

This clonotype was recorded at least ten times. The V call is TRBV27, the J call TRBJ1-1; D may be TRBD1 (6 bases). Trimming removed 5 bases from V and 3 bases from J, with 13 bases in between. The germline V gene has CDR1 MNHEY and CDR2 SMNVEV (reference sequence). The CDR3 has 14 residues. The CDR3 DNA is TGTGCCAGCAGTCCACTAGGACAGTACACTGAAGCTTTCTTT. Its protein is CASSPLGQYTEAFF.

V and J are TRBV4-1 and TRBJ1-5, with TRBD1 as a possible D gene (5 bases). Looked up from germline, CDR1 is MGHRA and CDR2 is YSYEKL. V dropped 5 bases and J dropped 0 bases, with 11 bases sitting between them. The CDR3 totals 15 residues. CDR3 in amino acids: CASSKSTDSNQPQHF. CDR3 sequence (DNA): TGCGCCAGCAGCAAATCGACAGATAGCAATCAGCCCCAGCATTTT.

The gene calls are TRBV24-1 and TRBJ1-1; the D is unclear. The CDR3 loop spans 16 amino acids. V lost 7 bases and J 5 bases, leaving 22 bases between the germline ends. The V gene's germline CDR1 is KGHDR and CDR2 SFDVKD. The CDR3 DNA follows: TGTGCCACCAGCTCCGGCCAACTCCCGGGAGGAACTGAAGCTTTCTTT. It specifies CATSSGQLPGGTEAFF.

Only a few counts were recorded for this clonotype. The V and J genes are TRBV29-1 and TRBJ2-1; D remains unclear. Trimming shortened V by 6 bases and J by 8 bases, and 11 bases separated the two germline ends. Germline V lookup: CDR1 SQVTM, CDR2 ANQGSEA. The CDR3 has 11 residues. CDR3 sequence reads: CSVGGFDEQFF. As DNA, the CDR3 is TGCAGCGTCGGCGGCTTCGATGAGCAGTTCTTC.

This clonotype has only a few counts. The rearrangement uses TRBV15 and TRBJ2-7; TRBD2 agrees at 9 bases. The CDR3 sequence is 14 residues long. CDR1 is LNHNV, CDR2 YYDKDF, per germline (reference sequence). The V and J ends lost 1 base and 4 bases, in that order; junction bases with no gene match: 2. The CDR3: CATSRGLAVYEQYF. Here the CDR3 DNA reads TGTGCCACCAGCAGAGGACTAGCGGTTTACGAGCAGTACTTC.

The chain has TRBV25-1 and TRBJ1-5; 7 bases match TRBD1. Trimming took 4 bases from V and 1 from J; bases not matched to a gene: 1. Germline CDR1 MGHDK, CDR2 SYGVNS. The CDR3 runs to 14 residues. DNA of the CDR3: TGTGCCAGCAGTGCACAGGGGAGCAATCAGCCCCAGCATTTT. It translates to CASSAQGSNQPQHF.

This clonotype was seen a handful of times. V gene TRBV4-2 combines with J gene TRBJ1-1; D gene unclear. Germline-derived CDR1 and CDR2 are LGHNA and YNFKEQ. The CDR3 runs 14 residues. V lost 1 base to trimming and J lost 0 bases, with 6 bases between them. The CDR3 DNA is TGTGCCAGCAGCCAAGCCGGGATGAACACTGAAGCTTTCTTT. Translation gives CASSQAGMNTEAFF.

The chain couples TRBV7-9 to TRBJ1-1; no clear D. V gave up 0 bases and J gave up 5 bases, with 16 bases separating them. The CDR3 has 16 residues. The germline V gene has CDR1 SEHNR and CDR2 FQNEAQ (reference sequence). This CDR3 is CASSLADGSIGTEAFF. The CDR3 DNA reads as TGTGCCAGCAGCTTAGCTGACGGTTCGATAGGGACTGAAGCTTTCTTT.

There are many counts of this clonotype. The chain carries TRBV29-1 and TRBJ2-4, with TRBD2 matching over 8 bases. Germline CDR1 and CDR2: SQVTM and ANQGSEA. With V trimmed by 4 bases and J by 7 bases, 3 bases remained unmatched. The CDR3 spans 12 residues. The CDR3 region has the DNA TGCAGCGTTGCGGGAGGGCTGAACATTCAGTACTTC. Translating it yields CSVAGGLNIQYF. The whole variable domain, filled in from reference TRBV29-1 and TRBJ2-4, reads SAVISQKPSRDICQRGTSLTIQCQVDSQVTMMFWYRQQPGQSLTLIATANQGSEATYESGFVIDKFPISRPNLTFSTLTVSNMSPEDSSIYLCSVAGGLNIQYFGAGTRLSVL.

This clonotype was seen only a few times. J is TRBJ2-1 and V is TRBV29-1; D gene uncertain. Germline V gives CDR1 SQVTM, CDR2 ANQGSEA. Trimming left V 2 bases short and J 3 bases short, with 2 bases between. This CDR3 has 11 residues. CDR3 DNA sequence: TGCAGCGTTGAAAACTACAATGAGCAGTTCTTC. This codes for CSVENYNEQFF.

This clonotype was found a few times. CDR3 loop: CSVDTPVGGRTDTQYF. CDR3 DNA sequence: TGCAGCGTTGATACCCCAGTAGGGGGACGCACAGATACGCAGTATTTT. The chain is built from TRBV29-1 and TRBJ2-3, with D maybe TRBD1 (6 bases). The V and J ends lost 3 bases and 1 base respectively, with 17 bases between them. Germline V lookup: CDR1 SQVTM, CDR2 ANQGSEA. The CDR3 has 16 residues.

Regarding this clonotype: One junction end disagrees with the germline gene, perhaps due to a read error. The CDR3 region is CASSLGQDAFF. The DNA of the CDR3 is TGTGCCAGCAGTTTGGGACAAGACGCTTTCTTT. The V and J genes are TRBV5-5 and TRBJ1-1; D perhaps matches TRBD1 (6 bases). The CDR3 has 11 residues. Germline V CDR1 and CDR2: SGHKS, YYEKEE (reference sequence).

This clonotype occurred a few times. The rearrangement joins TRBV2 to TRBJ1-6; D unresolved. V was shortened by 6 bases and J by 4 bases, with 16 bases between the two germline ends. Germline V lookup: CDR1 SNHLY, CDR2 FYNNEI. This CDR3 contains 16 residues. The CDR3: CASSGGLSGYNSPLHF. Written as DNA, the CDR3 is TGTGCCAGCAGCGGAGGACTCTCGGGGTATAATTCACCCCTCCACTTT.

J is TRBJ1-1 and V is TRBV12-3 or TRBV12-4, with 8 bases lining up with TRBD1. V shed 5 bases, J shed 1 base, and the junction held 3 bases outside the gene matches. The CDR3 contains 14 residues. The CDR3 DNA reads TGTGCCAGCAGTCCGGGACAGGCGAACACTGAAGCTTTCTTT. This sequence encodes CASSPGQANTEAFF.

This clonotype came up a few times. V gene TRBV15 combines with J gene TRBJ1-5; TRBD1 matches 7 bases. Per the germline V gene, CDR1 is LNHNV and CDR2 is YYDKDF (reference sequence). V lost 1 base to trimming and J lost 6 bases; unmatched junction nucleotides: 6. The CDR3 consists of 15 residues. The CDR3 DNA is TGTGCCACCAGCAGAGGGAAGGGGGCAGGTCAGCCCCAGCATTTT. The encoded protein is CATSRGKGAGQPQHF.

This rearrangement joins TRBV7-2 to TRBJ2-5; no clear D. The V gene's germline CDR1 is SGHTA and CDR2 FQGNSA. Trimming took 5 bases from V and 2 from J, leaving 12 bases between them. The length of the CDR3 is 14 residues. CDR3 protein: CASSPVGRQETQYF. DNA for the CDR3: TGTGCCAGCAGCCCGGTTGGCAGGCAAGAGACCCAGTACTTC.